Sequencing of this TCR beta chain was carried out in a study of human T cells and chemical hapten exposure. The sample's time point: patch test 3, about 24 weeks after DPC sensitization. Stated treatment: therapeutic diphenylcyclopropenone sensitization with weekly scalp DPC. Samples of blood were obtained prior to the application of each patch test. The library put unique molecular identifiers onto individual cDNA molecules. TCRdb reprocessed the RACE reads with MiXCR, giving one entry per CDR3 protein. This table holds 150,000 to 200,000 distinct CDR3 sequences, about 27% found once. This CDR3 spans 13 amino acids. The germline V and J ends were trimmed by 2 bases and 6 bases, with 11 bases remaining between them. In germline, CDR1 is SGHTA, CDR2 FQGNSA.

The clonotype comes from a woman aged 18 to 35 with alopecia areata. Some clones in this sample may be carry-over from other donors' samples. The chain combines TRBV7-2 with TRBJ2-7; unclear D gene. Specimen: whole blood, collected in connection with sensitization to the hapten diphenylcyclopropenone (DPC). The CDR3 DNA reads as TGTGCCAGCAGCTTATTCGACTCTCTCGAGCAGTACTTC. This encodes CASSLFDSLEQYF.